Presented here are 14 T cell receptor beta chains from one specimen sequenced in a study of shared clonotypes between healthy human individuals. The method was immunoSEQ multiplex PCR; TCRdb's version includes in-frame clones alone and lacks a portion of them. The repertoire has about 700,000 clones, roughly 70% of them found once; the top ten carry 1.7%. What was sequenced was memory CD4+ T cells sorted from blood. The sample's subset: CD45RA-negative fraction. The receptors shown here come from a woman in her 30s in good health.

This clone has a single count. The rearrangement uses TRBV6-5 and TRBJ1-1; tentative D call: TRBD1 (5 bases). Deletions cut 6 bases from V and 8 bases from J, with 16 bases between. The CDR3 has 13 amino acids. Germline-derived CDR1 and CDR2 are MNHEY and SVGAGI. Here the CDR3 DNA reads TGTGCCAGCAGCCCGGGACCGATAAGGGAAGCTTTCTTT. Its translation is CASSPGPIREAFF.

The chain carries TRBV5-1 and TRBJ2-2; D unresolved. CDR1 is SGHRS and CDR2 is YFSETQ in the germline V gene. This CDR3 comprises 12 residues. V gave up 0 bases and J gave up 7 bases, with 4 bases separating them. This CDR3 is CASSLVVGELFF. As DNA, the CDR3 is TGCGCCAGCAGCTTGGTTGTCGGGGAGCTGTTTTTT.

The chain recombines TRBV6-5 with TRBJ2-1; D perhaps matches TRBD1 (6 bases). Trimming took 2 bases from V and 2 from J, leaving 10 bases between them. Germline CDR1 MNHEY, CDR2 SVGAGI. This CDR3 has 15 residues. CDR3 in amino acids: CASSYRGYTYNEQFF. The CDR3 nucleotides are TGTGCCAGCAGTTACAGGGGGTATACCTACAATGAGCAGTTCTTC.

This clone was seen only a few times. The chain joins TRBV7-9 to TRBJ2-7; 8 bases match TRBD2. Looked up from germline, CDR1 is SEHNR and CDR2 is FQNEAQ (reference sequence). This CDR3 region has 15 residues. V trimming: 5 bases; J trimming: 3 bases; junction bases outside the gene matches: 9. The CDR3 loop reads CASSRSDSGNYEQYF. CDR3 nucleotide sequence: TGTGCCAGCAGCCGGTCGGATAGCGGGAACTACGAGCAGTACTTC.

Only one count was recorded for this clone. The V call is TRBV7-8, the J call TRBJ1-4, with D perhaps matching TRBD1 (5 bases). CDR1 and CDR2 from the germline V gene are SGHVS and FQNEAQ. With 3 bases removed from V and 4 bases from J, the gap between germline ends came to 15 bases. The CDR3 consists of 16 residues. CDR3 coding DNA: TGTGCCAGCAGCTTCAGGGAGGGCAAGGGTAATGAAAAACTGTTTTTT. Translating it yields CASSFREGKGNEKLFF. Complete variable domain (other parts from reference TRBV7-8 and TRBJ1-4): GAGVSQSPRYKVAKRGQDVALRCDPISGHVSLFWYQQALGQGPEFLTYFQNEAQLDKSGLPSDRFFAERPEGSVSTLKIQRTQQEDSAVYLCASSFREGKGNEKLFFGSGTQLSVL.

The CDR3: CASSSGHRSYNEQFF. CDR3 coding DNA: TGTGCCAGCAGCTCGGGACACCGCTCCTACAATGAGCAGTTCTTC. The chain uses TRBV6-5 and TRBJ2-1, with D maybe TRBD1 (6 bases). V was pared by 6 bases and J by 0 bases, with 12 bases between. This CDR3 is 15 amino acids long. Per the germline V gene, CDR1 is MNHEY and CDR2 is SVGAGI.

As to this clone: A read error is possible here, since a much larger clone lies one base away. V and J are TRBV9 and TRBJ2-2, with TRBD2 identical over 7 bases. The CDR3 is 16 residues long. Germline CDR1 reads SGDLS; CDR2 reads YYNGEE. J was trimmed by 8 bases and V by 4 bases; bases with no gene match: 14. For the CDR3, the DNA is TGTGCCAGCAGCCCTCGACTAGTGGGAGGGCGAGGGGAGCTGTTTTTT. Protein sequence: CASSPRLVGGRGELFF.

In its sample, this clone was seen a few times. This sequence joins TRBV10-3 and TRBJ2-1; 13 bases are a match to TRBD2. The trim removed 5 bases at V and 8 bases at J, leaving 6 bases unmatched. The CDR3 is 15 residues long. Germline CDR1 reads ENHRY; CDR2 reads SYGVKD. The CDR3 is CAISLLAGGQDEQFF. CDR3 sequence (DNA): TGTGCCATCAGTTTACTAGCGGGAGGGCAGGATGAGCAGTTCTTC.

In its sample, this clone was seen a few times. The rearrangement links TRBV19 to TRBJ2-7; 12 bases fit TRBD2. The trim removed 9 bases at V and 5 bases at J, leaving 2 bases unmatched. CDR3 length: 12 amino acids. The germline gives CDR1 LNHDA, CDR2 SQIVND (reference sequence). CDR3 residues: CASGLAGHEQYF. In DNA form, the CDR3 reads TGTGCCAGCGGACTAGCGGGACACGAGCAGTACTTC.

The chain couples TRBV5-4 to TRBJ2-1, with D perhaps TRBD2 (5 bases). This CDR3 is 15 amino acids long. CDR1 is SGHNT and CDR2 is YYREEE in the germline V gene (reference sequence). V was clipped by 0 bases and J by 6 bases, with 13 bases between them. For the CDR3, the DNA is TGTGCCAGCAGCTTGGAGGGAGTTCGGGGCAATGAGCAGTTCTTC. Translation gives CASSLEGVRGNEQFF.

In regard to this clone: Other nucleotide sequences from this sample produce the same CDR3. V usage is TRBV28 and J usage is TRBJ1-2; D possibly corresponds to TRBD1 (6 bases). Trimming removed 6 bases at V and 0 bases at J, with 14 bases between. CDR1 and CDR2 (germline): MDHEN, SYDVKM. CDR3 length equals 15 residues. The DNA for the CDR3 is TGTGCCAGCAGCCGGCCGACAGGAGCTAACTATGGCTACACCTTC. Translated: CASSRPTGANYGYTF.

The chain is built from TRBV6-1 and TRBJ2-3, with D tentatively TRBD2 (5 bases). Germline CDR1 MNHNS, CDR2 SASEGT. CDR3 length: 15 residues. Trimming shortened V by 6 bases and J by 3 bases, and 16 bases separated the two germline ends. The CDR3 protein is CASSVQPGGTDTQYF. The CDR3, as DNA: TGTGCCAGCAGCGTACAGCCCGGAGGAACAGATACGCAGTATTTT.

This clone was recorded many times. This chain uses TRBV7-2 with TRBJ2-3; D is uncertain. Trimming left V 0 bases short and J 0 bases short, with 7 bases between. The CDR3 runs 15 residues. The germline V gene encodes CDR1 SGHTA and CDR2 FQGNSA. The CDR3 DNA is TGTGCCAGCAGCTTAGCACTAATTAGCACAGATACGCAGTATTTT. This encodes CASSLALISTDTQYF.

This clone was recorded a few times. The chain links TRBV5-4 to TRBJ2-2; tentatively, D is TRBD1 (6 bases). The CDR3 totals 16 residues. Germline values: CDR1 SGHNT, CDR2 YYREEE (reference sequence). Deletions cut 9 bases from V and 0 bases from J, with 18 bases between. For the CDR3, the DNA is TGTGCCACGTCATGGGGGCAGGGTGCGAACACCGGGGAGCTGTTTTTT. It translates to CATSWGQGANTGELFF. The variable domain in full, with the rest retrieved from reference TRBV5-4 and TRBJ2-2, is ETGVTQSPTHLIKTRGQQVTLRCSSQSGHNTVSWYQQALGQGPQFIFQYYREEENGRGNFPPRFSGLQFPNYSSELNVNALELDDSALYLCATSWGQGANTGELFFGEGSRLTVL.